Listed below are T cell receptor beta chains from one sample, sequenced in a study of tumor-infiltrating lymphocytes in primary liver carcinoma. MiXCR, applied by TCRdb to the multiplex PCR reads, yields one record per CDR3 protein. This table has about 200,000 distinct CDR3 sequences, about 85% appearing once. Sequencing input: tumor tissue from primary liver carcinoma. The receptors stem from a man aged 35 to 55 with primary liver carcinoma and hepatitis B virus infection. The CDR3 runs from the conserved cysteine through the conserved F or W. Each record gives: J gene, V gene, clone size, D gene, CDR3 protein, CDR3 DNA. A D gene is named only where the DNA matches it firmly. The size entry is marked missing in some rows and otherwise reads once, few, many or a size class.

TRBJ1-2,TRBV11-2,NA,TRBD1,CASSTSTGLIHGYIF,TGTGCCAGCAGCACGTCGACAGGGTTGATCCATGGCTACATCTTC
TRBJ2-2,TRBV29-1,NA,TRBD2,CSAVIAGGYTGELFF,TGCAGCGCTGTAATAGCGGGAGGTTACACCGGGGAGCTGTTTTTT
TRBJ2-7,TRBV6-1,NA,TRBD1,CPSSPGTGLVEQYF,TGCCCCAGCAGCCCCGGGACAGGGTTGGTCGAGCAGTACTTC
TRBJ1-1,TRBV4-3,many,NA,CASSQDTKNTEAFF,TGCGCCAGCAGCCAAGATACTAAGAACACTGAAGCTTTCTTT
TRBJ2-1,TRBV7-2,many,NA,CASSLARNGRNEQFF,TGTGCCAGCAGCTTAGCAAGGAACGGGCGCAATGAGCAGTTCTTC
TRBJ2-1,TRBV29-1,NA,TRBD2,CSVVAGGPRCEQFF,TGCAGCGTCGTAGCGGGAGGGCCGCGGTGTGAGCAGTTCTTC
TRBJ2-7,TRBV6-2/TRBV6-3,NA,NA,CVSSYEVPYGHYF,TGTGTCAGTAGTTACGAGGTACCCTACGGGCACTACTTC
TRBJ1-5,TRBV6-1,NA,NA,CAISGLAGGPDTQHF,TGTGCCATCAGTGGCCTAGCGGGAGGTCCAGATACGCAGCATTTT
TRBJ2-7,TRBV6-2/TRBV6-3,NA,NA,CASSYPTWANEQYF,TGTGCCAGCAGTTACCCGACATGGGCCAACGAGCAGTACTTC
TRBJ2-7,TRBV11-3,NA,TRBD2,CASSLGAGVWEQYF,TGTGCCAGCAGCTTAGGAGCGGGAGTATGGGAGCAGTACTTC
TRBJ2-1,TRBV30,NA,TRBD2,CAWAGGRRALQFF,TGTGCCTGGGCGGGGGGCCGACGAGCCCTTCAGTTCTTC
TRBJ2-4,TRBV29-1,NA,NA,CSVGGARAAKNIQYF,TGCAGCGTTGGAGGTGCCAGGGCGGCCAAAAACATTCAGTACTTC
TRBJ1-6,TRBV12-3/TRBV12-4,few,TRBD1,CACSSWTGDSPLHF,TGTGCCTGCAGCTCCTGGACAGGGGATTCACCCCTCCACTTT
TRBJ2-1,TRBV7-8,NA,TRBD2,CASSLAPCGSHGGYNEQFF,TGTGCCAGCAGTTTAGCTCCTTGCGGGAGCCATGGGGGCTACAATGAGCAGTTCTTC
TRBJ1-2,TRBV11-1,NA,NA,CTSSSVHKYGYTF,TGTACCAGCAGCTCGGTCCATAAGTATGGTTACACCTTC
TRBJ1-2,TRBV29-1,many,NA,CSVEVDGPGIGYTF,TGCAGCGTTGAAGTCGACGGACCCGGTATTGGCTACACCTTC
TRBJ2-1,TRBV12-3/TRBV12-4,many,NA,CASSKRDNSLRDEQFF,TGTGCCAGCAGTAAACGGGACAATTCTCTCCGGGATGAGCAGTTCTTC
TRBJ1-6,TRBV11-1,NA,NA,CASSRTLDLPHHF,TGTGCCAGCAGCCGGACACTGGATTTACCCCACCACTTT
TRBJ2-7,TRBV6-5,NA,NA,CGSSLRAVGTYEQHF,TGTGGCAGCAGCCTGCGTGCGGTGGGGACCTACGAGCAGCACTTC
TRBJ2-1,TRBV12-3/TRBV12-4,medium-sized,NA,CASTRSNEQFF,TGTGCCAGCACCCGGAGCAATGAGCAGTTCTTC
TRBJ2-6,TRBV9,NA,NA,CASTGGTLGANVLTF,TGTGCCAGCACCGGTGGGACACTTGGGGCCAACGTCCTGACTTTC
TRBJ2-3,TRBV7-2,NA,NA,CASSRGRADTQYF,TGTGCCAGCAGCCGGGGACGGGCAGATACGCAGTATTTT
TRBJ1-1,TRBV10-3,NA,NA,CAINQGANTEAFF,TGTGCCATCAACCAGGGAGCGAACACTGAAGCTTTCTTT
TRBJ2-7,TRBV7-3,NA,TRBD2,CASSLTGGSFSEQYF,TGTGCCAGCAGCTTAACGGGCGGGAGCTTTAGCGAGCAGTACTTC
TRBJ1-5,TRBV12-3/TRBV12-4,once,NA,CASIMDGGQPQHF,TGTGCCAGCATTATGGACGGGGGACAGCCCCAGCATTTT
TRBJ2-7,TRBV6-5,once,NA,CARSYSKYMPSYEQYF,TGTGCCAGGAGTTACTCCAAATACATGCCCTCCTACGAGCAGTACTTC
TRBJ2-3,TRBV5-1,NA,NA,CASSSNNIPDTQYF,TGCGCCAGCAGCTCCAACAATATTCCAGATACGCAGTATTTT
TRBJ1-5,TRBV10-3,NA,NA,CATTVTDEASQHF,TGTGCCACGACCGTGACAGACGAGGCGTCCCAGCATTTT
TRBJ2-5,TRBV4-2,NA,NA,CASRQSRTRGAGVNF,TGTGCCAGCAGACAGTCTAGGACTAGGGGGGCGGGGGTAAACTTC
TRBJ2-2,TRBV11-3,few,NA,CASSLGLENTGELFF,TGTGCCAGCAGCCTGGGACTGGAGAACACCGGGGAGCTGTTTTTT
TRBJ2-7,TRBV4-3,NA,TRBD2,CASSQDRRAGGEQYF,TGCGCCAGCAGCCAAGATAGGCGGGCGGGAGGCGAACAGTACTTC
TRBJ2-7,TRBV12-3/TRBV12-4,once,NA,CASGDSRVPYEQYF,TGTGCCAGCGGTGATTCCAGGGTACCCTACGAGCAATACTTC
TRBJ2-1,TRBV9,NA,TRBD2,CASSQMLVAGGRGKQFF,TGTGCCAGCAGCCAAATGCTTGTAGCGGGAGGCCGCGGTAAGCAGTTCTTC
TRBJ2-1,TRBV6-2/TRBV6-3,NA,TRBD2,CASSPRTSGRADEHFF,TGTGCCAGTAGTCCCCGGACTAGCGGGAGAGCAGATGAGCACTTCTTC
TRBJ2-6,TRBV11-1,NA,NA,CASSLDRAGVNVLTF,TGTGCCAGCAGCTTGGACCGAGCTGGGGTCAACGTCTTGACTTTC
TRBJ1-6,TRBV4-1,NA,NA,CASHQSDSPIHF,TGCGCCAGCCACCAGTCGGATTCACCCATCCACTTT
TRBJ2-5,TRBV28,NA,NA,CASTVGGFEDTQYF,TGTGCCAGCACCGTAGGGGGTTTTGAAGATACCCAGTACTTC
TRBJ1-2,TRBV6-5,NA,TRBD1,CASSYSWDSFDYTF,TGTGCCAGCAGTTACTCGTGGGACAGCTTTGACTACACCTTC
TRBJ2-7,TRBV28,NA,TRBD2,CAGSSTSGSRCEQYF,TGTGCCGGTAGTTCAACTAGCGGGAGTCGCTGCGAGCAGTACTTC
TRBJ2-3,TRBV5-5,once,NA,CASSFKGYSTDTQYF,TGTGCCAGCAGCTTCAAGGGTTACAGCACAGATACGCAGTATTTT
TRBJ1-1,TRBV29-1,NA,NA,CSVELDLMNTEASF,TGCAGCGTTGAACTTGACCTCATGAACACTGAAGCTTCCTTT
TRBJ2-2,TRBV6-1,NA,TRBD1,CASSEVPGQGTGKLFF,TGTGCCAGCAGTGAAGTTCCGGGACAGGGGACTGGGAAGCTGTTTTTT
TRBJ2-5,TRBV11-1,NA,TRBD2,CASSAGEETQYF,TGTGCCAGCAGCGCGGGAGAAGAGACCCAGTACTTC